The entry below gives a single TCR beta chain sequence along with its context. Single viable CD3+CD4+CD8-CD45RO+ cells were sorted as the memory CD4+ T cells. The data were taken from a study of memory CD4+ T cells and cytomegalovirus serostatus. Study overall: Donors were healthy Belgian adults, fewer than ten CMV seropositive and 24 seronegative.

The CDR3 has 15 residues. Germline V gives CDR1 SNHLY, CDR2 FYNNEI. V was pared by 6 bases and J by 4 bases, with 6 bases of the junction left unmatched. Sequenced by immunoSEQ multiplex PCR; TCRdb stores in-frame clones only, minus some. The table lists 54,000 or so clones, 80% to 90% of them singletons. Sequenced: memory CD4+ T cells from blood. This sequence joins TRBV2 and TRBJ2-1; TRBD2 matches 10 bases. The sequence derives from an adult in good health and CMV-seronegative. CDR3 protein: CASRAGTSAYNEQFF. The CDR3, as DNA: TGTGCCAGCAGGGCCGGGACTAGCGCTTACAATGAGCAGTTCTTC.